The rows below give T cell receptor beta chains drawn from one sample of a study of T cell responses to AZD1222 COVID-19 vaccine. Produced via immunoSEQ multiplex PCR; TCRdb's table is partial and in-frame only. Of about 100,000 clones detected, just over 85% appear once; the ten largest clones hold less than 3.5%. The source material was peripheral blood, sampled on day 0 of AZD1222 vaccination. The receptors shown here come from an adult in good health. Both conserved end residues are part of each CDR3. The D gene is left open where the match is weak.

len	j_gene	v_gene	d_gene	CDR3aa	CDR3nt
12	TRBJ2-3	TRBV29-1	NA	CSVYTGPDTQYF	TGCAGCGTTTACACGGGGCCAGATACGCAGTATTTT
15	TRBJ1-2	TRBV6-5	NA	CASSGFGQGKDGYTF	TGTGCCAGCTCCGGATTTGGGCAGGGAAAGGATGGCTACACCTTC
14	TRBJ1-1	TRBV6-2/TRBV6-3	NA	CASSLRAENTEAFF	TGTGCCAGCAGCCTTCGGGCGGAGAACACTGAAGCTTTCTTT
12	TRBJ2-1	TRBV9	NA	CASSATGVEQFF	TGTGCCAGCAGCGCAACAGGTGTTGAGCAGTTCTTC
14	TRBJ2-3	TRBV3-1/TRBV3-2	NA	CASSRTSRSDTQYF	TGTGCCAGCAGCCGAACTAGTCGGTCAGATACGCAGTATTTT
12	TRBJ2-1	TRBV6-2/TRBV6-3	NA	CASSGRDNEQFF	TGTGCCAGCAGCGGGCGGGACAATGAGCAGTTCTTC
18	TRBJ1-3	TRBV4-1	TRBD1	CASSLGLARGRSGNTIYF	TGCGCCAGCAGCCTGGGACTTGCCAGGGGGAGGTCTGGAAACACCATATATTTT
12	TRBJ1-1	TRBV9	NA	CASSRGNTEAFF	TGTGCCAGCAGCCGGGGGAACACTGAAGCTTTCTTT
16	TRBJ2-3	TRBV10-3	TRBD2	CAARGFSGDSTDTQYF	TGTGCCGCCCGGGGTTTTAGCGGGGATAGCACAGATACGCAGTATTTT
13	TRBJ1-6	TRBV29-1	NA	CSVKEGGNSPLHF	TGCAGCGTAAAAGAGGGGGGCAATTCACCCCTCCACTTT
11	TRBJ2-1	TRBV3-1/TRBV3-2	NA	CASSLYNEQFF	TGTGCCAGCAGCCTCTACAATGAGCAGTTCTTC
14	TRBJ2-1	TRBV19	NA	CASKGLTGRGEQFF	TGTGCCAGCAAGGGACTCACCGGCCGAGGTGAGCAGTTCTTC